This entry concerns a single T cell receptor beta chain. This entry is derived from a study of blood T cells in healthy people across ages. Primed by a sample-barcoded 5' primer and a J-beta primer mix, a second PCR proceeded for about 7 to 12 cycles. Each CDR3 protein is one row after TCRdb ran MiXCR on the 5' RACE reads. The sample carries about 680,000 distinct CDR3 sequences, around 45% recorded once. V lost 2 bases and J lost 5; bases outside the gene matches: 10. CDR1 is LGHNA and CDR2 is YNFKEQ in the germline V gene. The CDR3 has 18 amino acids. The V call is TRBV4-2, the J call TRBJ2-2; TRBD1 aligns across 11 bases. Sequencing was carried out using blood. This TCR came from a woman aged 55-75 years in good health. As DNA, the CDR3 is TGTGCCAGCAGCCAATCCTCCGGGACAGGGGGAAAGACCGGGGAGCTGTTTTTT. This codes for CASSQSSGTGGKTGELFF.